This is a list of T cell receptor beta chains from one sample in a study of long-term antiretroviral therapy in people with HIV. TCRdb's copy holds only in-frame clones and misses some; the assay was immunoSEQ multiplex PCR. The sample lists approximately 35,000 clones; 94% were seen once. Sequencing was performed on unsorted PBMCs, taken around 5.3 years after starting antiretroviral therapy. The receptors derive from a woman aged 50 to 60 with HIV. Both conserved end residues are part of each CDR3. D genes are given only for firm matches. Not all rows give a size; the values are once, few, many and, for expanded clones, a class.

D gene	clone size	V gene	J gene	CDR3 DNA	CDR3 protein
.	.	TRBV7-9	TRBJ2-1	TGTGCCAGCAGCTTATTAGGGGATGGAATCGATGAGCAGTTCTTC	CASSLLGDGIDEQFF
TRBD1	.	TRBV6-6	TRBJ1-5	TGTGCCAGCGGGACAGCGATCAATCAGCCCCAGCATTTT	CASGTAINQPQHF
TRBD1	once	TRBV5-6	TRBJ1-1	TGTGCCAGCAGCCGTACCGGGACAGCCTGGGACACTGAAGCTTTCTTT	CASSRTGTAWDTEAFF
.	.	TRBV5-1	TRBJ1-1	TGCGCCAGCAGCTATGTCCCGGACACTGAAGCTTTCTTT	CASSYVPDTEAFF
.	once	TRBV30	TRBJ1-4	TGTGCCTGGAAATTGGACCGGGCCAACGAAAAACTGTTTTTT	CAWKLDRANEKLFF
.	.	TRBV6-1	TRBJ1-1	TGTGCCAGCACCCCCTCTTCAGTATATGACACTGAAGCTTTCTTT	CASTPSSVYDTEAFF
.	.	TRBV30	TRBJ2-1	TGTGCCTGGAGTTACGGGGGGCGACACAATGAGCAGTTCTTC	CAWSYGGRHNEQFF
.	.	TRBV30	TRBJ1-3	TGTGCCTGGGAGGGGTTCGGCGTTGGAAACACCATATATTTT	CAWEGFGVGNTIYF
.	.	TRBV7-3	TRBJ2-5	TGTGCCAGCAGCTTAATTCGGCAAGAGACCCAGTACTTC	CASSLIRQETQYF
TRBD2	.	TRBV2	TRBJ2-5	TGTGCCAGCAGAGGGGGCATAGGACTAGCGGGGGGGGAGACCCAGTACTTC	CASRGGIGLAGGETQYF
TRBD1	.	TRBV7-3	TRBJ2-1	TGTGCCAGCAGCCCGGGACAGGGGCGTAATGAGCAGTTCTTC	CASSPGQGRNEQFF
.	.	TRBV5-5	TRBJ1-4	TGTGCCAGCAGCTTGGTGGGGGTTGAAAAACTGTTTTTT	CASSLVGVEKLFF
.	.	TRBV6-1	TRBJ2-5	TGTGCCAGCAGTTATGTCCGAGAGACCCAGTACTTC	CASSYVRETQYF
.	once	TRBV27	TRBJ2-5	TGTGCCAGCAGTTTATTGGGGGAGAGGGAGACCCAGTACTTC	CASSLLGERETQYF
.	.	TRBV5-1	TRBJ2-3	TGCGCCAGCAGCTCCCCAGGCACAGATACGCAGTATTTT	CASSSPGTDTQYF
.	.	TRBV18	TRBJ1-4	TGTGCCAGCTCACCATTGGCTGAAAAACTGTTTTTT	CASSPLAEKLFF
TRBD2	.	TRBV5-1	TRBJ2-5	TGCGCCAGCAGCAAATCGGGAGCGGGGGGGCCTGAGACCCAGTACTTC	CASSKSGAGGPETQYF
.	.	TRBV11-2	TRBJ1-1	TGTGCCAGCAGCTTTACATCAGGGGTAACTGAAGCTTTCTTT	CASSFTSGVTEAFF
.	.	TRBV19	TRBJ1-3	TGTGCGACTGGGGCAGTTACTGGAAACACCATATATTTT	CATGAVTGNTIYF
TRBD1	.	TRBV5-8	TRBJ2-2	TGTGCCAGCAGCTCTCAGGGGGTCGGGGAGCTGTTTTTT	CASSSQGVGELFF
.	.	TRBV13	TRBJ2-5	TGTGCCAGCAGCACCGGGACAAACCAAGAGACCCAGTACTTC	CASSTGTNQETQYF
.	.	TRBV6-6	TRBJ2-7	TGTGCCAGCAGTCCCGACATCAAAACCTACGAGCAGTACTTC	CASSPDIKTYEQYF
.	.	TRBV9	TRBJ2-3	TGTGCCAGCAGCGTGTTAAGCGGTAGGTCTCCAGATACGCAGTATTTT	CASSVLSGRSPDTQYF
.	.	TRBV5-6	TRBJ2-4	TGTGCCAGCAGCCCCTATGGGGACAATTTAAACATTCAGTACTTC	CASSPYGDNLNIQYF
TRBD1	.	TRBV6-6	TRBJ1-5	TGTGCCATCGAGTCGGACAGGGCCCATCAGCCCCAGCATTTT	CAIESDRAHQPQHF
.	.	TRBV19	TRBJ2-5	TGTGCCAGTAGCTATCTCGGGGAGACCCAGTACTTC	CASSYLGETQYF
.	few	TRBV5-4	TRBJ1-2	TGTGCCAGCAGTTCAGGGTCGAGGAATGCTGGCTACACCTTC	CASSSGSRNAGYTF
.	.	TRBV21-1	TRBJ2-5	TGTGCCAGCAGCAAAGGACCCGACAGGGGCGACCAAGAGACCCAGTACTTC	CASSKGPDRGDQETQYF
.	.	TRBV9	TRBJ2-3	TGTGCCAGCAGCGTAGTGACAGATACGCAGTATTTT	CASSVVTDTQYF
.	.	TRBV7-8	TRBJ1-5	TGTGCCAGCAGCGGACAGCAGGATCAGCCCCAGCATTTT	CASSGQQDQPQHF
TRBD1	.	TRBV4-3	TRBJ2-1	TGCGCCAGCAGCCAAGAGGCTAGGGACAGGGGGTTTTACAATGAGCAGTTCTTC	CASSQEARDRGFYNEQFF
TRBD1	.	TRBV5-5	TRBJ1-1	TGTGCCAGCAGCAACAGGGGTAGGAACACTGAAGCTTTCTTT	CASSNRGRNTEAFF
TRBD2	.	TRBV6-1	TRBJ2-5	TGTGCCAGCAGTGACATAGCGGGGTTGGAGACCCAGTACTTC	CASSDIAGLETQYF
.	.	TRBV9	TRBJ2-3	TGTGCCAGCAGCGCCGAGGGGGGGCGGGCAGATACGCAGTATTTT	CASSAEGGRADTQYF
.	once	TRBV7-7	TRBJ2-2	TGTGCTAGCAGCTTAGTCGGGGCGAACACCGGGGAGCTGTTTTTT	CASSLVGANTGELFF